The clone carrying this TCR beta chain was observed at least ten times. This entry belongs to a study of T cells in Graves' hyperthyroidism and ophthalmopathy. Amplified TCR beta CDR3 regions derived from RNA transcripts. Researchers ran a first-round RT-PCR on the TCR CDR3 using the HTBI primer set. TCRdb re-called the multiplex PCR reads with MiXCR, one entry per CDR3 protein. The table shows just under 750,000 distinct CDR3 sequences, with 30% to 40% occurring only once. The specimen sequenced was blood. The TCR originated in a woman between 35 and 50 years old with Graves' hyperthyroidism.

CDR3 residues: CASSQSYENSPLHF. CDR3 in DNA: TGCGCCAGCAGCCAATCGTATGAGAATTCACCCCTCCACTTT. The V and J genes are TRBV4-3 and TRBJ1-6; D unresolved. V was clipped by 2 bases and J by 7 bases, with 9 bases between them. CDR1 and CDR2 (germline): LGHNA, YSLEER. This CDR3 is 14 amino acids long.